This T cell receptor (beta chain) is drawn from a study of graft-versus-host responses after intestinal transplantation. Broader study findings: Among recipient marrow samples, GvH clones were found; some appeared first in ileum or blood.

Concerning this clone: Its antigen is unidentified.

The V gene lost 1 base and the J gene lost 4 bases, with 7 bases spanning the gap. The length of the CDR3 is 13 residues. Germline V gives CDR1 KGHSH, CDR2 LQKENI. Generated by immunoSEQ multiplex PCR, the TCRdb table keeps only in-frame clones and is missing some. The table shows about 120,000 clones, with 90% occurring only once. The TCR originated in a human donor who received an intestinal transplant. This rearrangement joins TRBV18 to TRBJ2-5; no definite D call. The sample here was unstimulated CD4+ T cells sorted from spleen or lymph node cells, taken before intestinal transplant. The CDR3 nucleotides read TGTGCCAGCTCACCACTCCCGAGAGAGACCCAGTACTTC. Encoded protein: CASSPLPRETQYF.